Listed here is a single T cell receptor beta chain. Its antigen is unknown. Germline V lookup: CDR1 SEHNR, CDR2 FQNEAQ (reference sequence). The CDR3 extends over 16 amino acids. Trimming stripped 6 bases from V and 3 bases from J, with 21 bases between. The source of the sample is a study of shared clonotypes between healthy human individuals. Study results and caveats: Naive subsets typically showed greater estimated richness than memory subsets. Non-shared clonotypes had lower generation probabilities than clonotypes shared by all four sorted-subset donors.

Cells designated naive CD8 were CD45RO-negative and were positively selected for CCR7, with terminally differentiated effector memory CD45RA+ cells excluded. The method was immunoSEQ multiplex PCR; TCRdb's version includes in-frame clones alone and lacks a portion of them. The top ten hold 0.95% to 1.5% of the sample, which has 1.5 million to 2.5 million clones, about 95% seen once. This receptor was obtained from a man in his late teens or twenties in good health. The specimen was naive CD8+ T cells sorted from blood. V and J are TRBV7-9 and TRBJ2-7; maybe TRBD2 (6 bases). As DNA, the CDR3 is TGTGCCAGCAGTACCCCAGGTGGAGGGGCGAGCTACGAGCAGTACTTC. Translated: CASSTPGGGASYEQYF.